This T cell receptor (beta chain) is from a study of OX40 agonist ivuxolimab in advanced cancers. About the study: Three patients had partial responses: one hepatocellular carcinoma, two cutaneous melanoma.

A note on this clone: What it recognizes is unknown.

General study results and limits: Some nonresponders additionally presented with little normalized T-cell clonal expansion. Clonal expansion was seen in CD4+ and CD8+ blood T cells by week 6 at 0.1 to 3.0 mg/kg.

The table came from immunoSEQ multiplex PCR; TCRdb's copy has only in-frame clones and leaves some out. The sample records tens of thousands of clones, 90% being singletons. The sample here was CD4+ or CD8+ T cells sorted from blood, taken in a trial of the OX40 agonist ivuxolimab. This receptor was identified in an adult with an advanced solid tumor such as melanoma, head and neck, liver or kidney cancer.

The CDR3 sequence is CASSLAKGRGLFGNYGYTF. The CDR3 DNA reads as TGTGCCAGCAGCTTGGCCAAGGGGAGGGGGCTATTCGGGAACTATGGCTACACCTTC. The chain carries TRBV5-4 and TRBJ1-2, with 7 bases fitting TRBD1. The J segment lost 2 bases and the V segment lost 0 bases, leaving 16 bases of the junction unmatched. The CDR3 has 19 amino acids. Germline CDR1 and CDR2: SGHNT and YYREEE (reference sequence).